Shown below are 9 T cell receptor beta chains from a single sample sequenced in a study of blood T cell repertoires in COVID-19 (TCRdb year 2020). Library preparation used the immunoSEQ multiplex PCR assay. TCRdb obtained this table from immuneACCESS and retained in-frame rearrangements with V and J assigned. These tables miss some clones; where compared with another copy, unresolved V genes account for less than half of the shortfall, and the remainder is unexplained. The sample contains over 350,000 clones, 86% of them found a single time. Under 1.5% of the sample lies in the top ten. The material sequenced was peripheral blood. The receptor source for this set is a woman aged 30 to 39 with active or convalescent COVID-19.

The V and J genes are TRBV13 and TRBJ1-1, with D possibly being TRBD1 (6 bases). The germline V and J ends were trimmed by 0 bases and 11 bases, with 13 bases remaining between them. This CDR3 has 13 amino acids. The germline gives CDR1 PRHDT, CDR2 FYEKMQ (reference sequence). In DNA form, the CDR3 reads TGTGCCAGCAGCTTAGGACAGGGCCCTGGGGCTTTCTTT. It yields the protein CASSLGQGPGAFF.

The CDR3 DNA follows: TGCGCCAGCAGCCAAGAAGGGGGGGGCTCCTATAATTCACCCCTCCACTTT. Translating it yields CASSQEGGGSYNSPLHF. V gene TRBV4-1 combines with J gene TRBJ1-6, with D maybe TRBD1 (6 bases). From germline, CDR1 is MGHRA and CDR2 YSYEKL. This CDR3 contains 17 residues. Trimming cost V 0 bases and J 0 bases, with 9 bases left between them.

V is TRBV5-6 and J is TRBJ2-7, with TRBD2 matching over 12 bases. V dropped 3 bases and J dropped 4; count of bases not matched to a gene: 5. Germline CDR1 and CDR2: SGHDT and YYEEEE. The CDR3 totals 15 residues. The CDR3 is CASSSGLAGMYEQYF. The CDR3 coding sequence is TGTGCCAGCAGCTCCGGACTAGCGGGGATGTACGAGCAGTACTTC.

The chain links TRBV7-2 to TRBJ2-3; 10 positions match TRBD2. The trim removed 3 bases at V and 6 bases at J, leaving 6 bases unmatched. The CDR3 contains 15 residues. Looked up from germline, CDR1 is SGHTA and CDR2 is FQGNSA. The CDR3 nucleotides read TGTGCCAGCAGCTTGGGACTAGCGACCGCCGATACGCAGTATTTT. It yields the protein CASSLGLATADTQYF.

The chain carries TRBV27 and TRBJ1-1; the D gene is possibly TRBD1 (6 bases). Germline CDR1 MNHEY, CDR2 SMNVEV (reference sequence). Trimming pared 5 bases from V and 0 bases from J, leaving 10 bases between. The CDR3 consists of 14 residues. CDR3 sequence reads: CASSPGHLNTEAFF. CDR3 coding DNA: TGTGCCAGCAGTCCGGGACACCTGAACACTGAAGCTTTCTTT.

The chain has TRBV5-4 and TRBJ1-3; D uncertain. The CDR3 has 15 amino acids. The germline gives CDR1 SGHNT, CDR2 YYREEE (reference sequence). With 4 bases removed from V and 0 bases from J, the gap between germline ends came to 11 bases. The CDR3 DNA reads TGTGCCAGCAGCGGTTCTCCAGGCTCTGGAAACACCATATATTTT. Encoded protein: CASSGSPGSGNTIYF.

This clone was counted many times. The chain is built from TRBV7-6 and TRBJ1-2, with 12 bases that match TRBD1. Germline CDR1 is SGHVS and CDR2 is FNYEAQ. The V and J ends lost 6 bases and 10 bases, in that order; junction bases with no gene match: 21. The CDR3 spans 18 residues. The CDR3 region is CASRPTGTGGEGRWVYTF. CDR3 DNA: TGTGCCAGCAGACCAACCGGGACAGGGGGCGAAGGAAGGTGGGTCTACACCTTC.

The chain joins TRBV2 to TRBJ2-7, with TRBD2 as a possible D gene (6 bases). Between the trimmed V and J ends, which lost 6 bases and 1 base, there was a span of 13 bases. In germline, CDR1 is SNHLY, CDR2 FYNNEI. CDR3 size: 14 residues. The CDR3 here is CASSPRLVSYEQYF. Written as DNA, the CDR3 is TGTGCCAGCAGCCCTAGACTAGTTTCCTACGAGCAGTACTTC. Full variable domain (missing parts from reference TRBV2 and TRBJ2-7): EPEVTQTPSHQVTQMGQEVILRCVPISNHLYFYWYRQILGQKVEFLVSFYNNEISEKSEIFDDQFSVERPDGSNFTLKIRSTKLEDSAMYFCASSPRLVSYEQYFGPGTRLTVT.

V gene TRBV7-7 combines with J gene TRBJ1-2, with TRBD1 matching over 9 bases. The CDR3 has 14 amino acids. The V gene's germline CDR1 is SSHAT and CDR2 FNYEAQ (reference sequence). Germline trimming cut 2 bases from V and 7 bases from J; bases unmatched to any gene: 5. The CDR3 DNA follows: TGTGCCAGCAGCTTATCTCCGGGACAGGGTGGCTACACCTTC. Protein: CASSLSPGQGGYTF.